This record covers a single T cell receptor beta chain. Trimming left V 0 bases short and J 5 bases short, with 10 bases between. The CDR3 covers 14 residues. Germline V gene sequence: CDR1 SEHNR, CDR2 FQNEAQ (reference sequence). About 0.5 to 1 ug RNA was reverse transcribed with random hexamers. A multiplex approach, immunoSEQ multiplex PCR, amplified TCR beta CDR3 across 54 Vbeta and 13 Jbeta. TCRdb reprocessed the immunoSEQ multiplex PCR reads with MiXCR, giving one entry per CDR3 protein. The sample includes a few hundred thousand distinct CDR3 sequences, around nine tenths of them seen just once. The data belong to a study of CD8 T cells in Susac syndrome. Sequencing of TCR beta was performed on blood CD8+ and CD4+ T cells. Bulk CD8+ and CD4+ cells came from magnetic negative isolation; CD8+ TEMRA by FACS.

Sequenced material: CD8+ T cells from PBMCs. The chain links TRBV7-9 to TRBJ1-1, with no clear D. This clonotype was sampled from a human donor with multiple sclerosis. This chain's CDR3 is CASSLASMVTEAFF. Here the CDR3 DNA reads TGTGCCAGCAGCTTAGCTTCCATGGTTACTGAAGCTTTCTTT.